This T cell receptor beta chain emerged from a study of CD8 T cells in ankylosing spondylitis. The study, taken as a whole, reports: It appeared that ankylosing spondylitis blood was characterized by a TCR beta motif of several highly homologous variants.

Each TCR beta library was made by quantitative 5'-RACE that incorporated molecular barcodes. One entry per CDR3 protein results from TCRdb running MiXCR on the 5' RACE reads. The table includes some 140,000 distinct CDR3 sequences, roughly 17% detected once. Comment on this clonotype: Its antigen is currently unknown.

The clonotype originates from a male donor with ankylosing spondylitis. What was sequenced was blood, either unsorted or a sorted T cell fraction (not recorded which).

The CDR3 sequence: CASSPPGDEQYF. The CDR3 DNA reads TGTGCCAGCAGTCCCCCAGGAGACGAGCAGTACTTC. The rearrangement links TRBV28 to TRBJ2-7; no clear D. The CDR3 has 12 amino acids. Germline CDR1 reads MDHEN; CDR2 reads SYDVKM. Trimming shortened V by 5 bases and J by 5 bases, and 10 bases separated the two germline ends.